The entry that follows covers one T cell receptor (beta chain) sequence. The antigen remains unidentified. The repertoire was sequenced with immunoSEQ multiplex PCR; TCRdb's copy has only in-frame clones and lacks some. The table shows approximately 100,000 clones, with about 89% occurring only once. This entry comes from a study of T cell responses to AZD1222 COVID-19 vaccine. Study-level findings and limits: The CD4 TCRs associated with vaccination extended across spike and predominated at 160-218 and 743-854. Donor demographics were predominantly white British with a female majority; clonal diversity may be underestimated. Spike-specific TCR breadth and depth went up after people got two AZD1222 doses. Reportedly, nearly half of unique spike TCRs recognized epitopes outside B.1.351/B.1.1.7 mutations.

Germline CDR1 and CDR2: SGHAT and FQNNGV. V was shortened by 5 bases and J by 4 bases, with 14 bases between the two germline ends. There are 14 residues in the CDR3. The sequences come from peripheral blood, collected 28 days after the second AZD1222 dose. The rearrangement uses TRBV11-2 and TRBJ2-5, with a tentative D call TRBD1 (5 bases). This clonotype was obtained from an adult who received the AZD1222 COVID-19 vaccine. As DNA, the CDR3 is TGTGCCAGCAGCCCGGCTTGGGGCGGAGAGACCCAGTACTTC. Its translation: CASSPAWGGETQYF.